Reported below is one T cell receptor beta chain. How the authors handled the data: By means of reference gene primer amplification, nucleated cell counts were estimated. This table comes from immunoSEQ multiplex PCR, and its TCRdb copy is limited to in-frame clones, with some not included. The D gene and trimming were derived from the DNA, and the V and J assignments and clone size from that table. This repertoire shows about 310,000 clones, roughly 91% found once; its top ten account for 1%. V was clipped by 2 bases and J by 5 bases; unmatched bases: 3. The CDR3 loop spans 14 amino acids. The V gene's germline CDR1 is SGHAT and CDR2 FQDESV (reference sequence). The data belong to a study of blood T cell repertoires in COVID-19. Looking at the study overall: The United States, Italy and Spain supplied acute and convalescent COVID-19 samples. The cDNA or gDNA used as material had been derived from T cells, B-cell-depleted T cells, or PBMCs.

The V gene is TRBV11-1, the J gene TRBJ2-3; 8 bases map to TRBD1. The origin of this receptor is a man over 45 with active or convalescent COVID-19. What was sequenced was peripheral blood. The CDR3, as DNA: TGTGCCAGCAGCTTAATTACAGGGGGAGATACGCAGTATTTT. Amino acid sequence: CASSLITGGDTQYF.